This TCR beta chain was sequenced in a study of shared clonotypes between healthy human individuals. On this clone itself: Antigen: not known.

Caucasian adults residing in Nashville, Tennessee made up all the donors. TCRdb's table, derived via immunoSEQ multiplex PCR, lists solely in-frame clones and lacks some. This sample has hundreds of thousands of clones, with 90% to 96% found just once. Study conclusions and caveats: Naive CD4 clonotypes overlapped across a few donors at around 4.8%. With few donors, the genetic and exposure-history diversity represented was limited. Rarefaction exposed incomplete sorted-subset sequencing despite large depth.

Germline V gene sequence: CDR1 MDHEN, CDR2 SYDVKM. This CDR3 has 19 residues. The ends lost 3 bases at V and 4 bases at J; junction bases unmatched: 12. Sequencing used naive CD4+ T cells sorted from blood. The subset here: CD45RA+ positively selected. J is TRBJ2-5 and V is TRBV28, with TRBD2 matching over 15 bases. This TCR was recovered from a young woman in good health. CDR3 nucleotide sequence: TGTGCCAGCAGTTTTGGCCGGGGACTAGCGGGAGGACGACGAGAGACCCAGTACTTC. Translated, it gives CASSFGRGLAGGRRETQYF.